The clone carrying this T cell receptor (beta chain) showed up just once. Antigen unknown. V was trimmed by 1 base and J by 0 bases, leaving 10 bases between them. CDR1 and CDR2 (germline): SGHTA, FQGNSA. There are 16 residues in the CDR3. The data belong to a study of T cells in localized non-small cell lung cancer. Study-wide points: Across samples, adjacent lung featured a median roughly 56 of the top 100 tumor clones.

The repertoire was sequenced with immunoSEQ multiplex PCR; TCRdb's copy has only in-frame clones and lacks some. The sample has 50,000 to 65,000 clones, around 81% seen once. The V gene is TRBV7-2, the J gene TRBJ2-1; D is perhaps TRBD2 (6 bases). Specimen: PBMCs, collected before any cancer treatment. The receptor was isolated from a man aged 35-69 years with stage II lung adenocarcinoma. CDR3 nucleotides: TGTGCCAGCAGCTTAGAGGGGAGGAGCTCCTACAATGAGCAGTTCTTC. Its translation: CASSLEGRSSYNEQFF.